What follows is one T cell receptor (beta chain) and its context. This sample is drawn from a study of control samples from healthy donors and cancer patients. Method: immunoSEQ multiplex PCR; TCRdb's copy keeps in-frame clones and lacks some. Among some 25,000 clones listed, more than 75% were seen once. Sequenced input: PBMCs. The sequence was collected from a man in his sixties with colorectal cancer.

The CDR3, as DNA: TGTGCCACAGCCAGGACGGGCGCAAGGTTTTCTGATACGCAGTATTTT. Translating gives CATARTGARFSDTQYF. This chain connects TRBV10-3 to TRBJ2-3; no clear D. Germline V gene lookup returns CDR1 ENHRY and CDR2 SYGVKD. V lost 10 bases to trimming and J lost 6 bases, with 26 bases between them. The CDR3 totals 16 residues.